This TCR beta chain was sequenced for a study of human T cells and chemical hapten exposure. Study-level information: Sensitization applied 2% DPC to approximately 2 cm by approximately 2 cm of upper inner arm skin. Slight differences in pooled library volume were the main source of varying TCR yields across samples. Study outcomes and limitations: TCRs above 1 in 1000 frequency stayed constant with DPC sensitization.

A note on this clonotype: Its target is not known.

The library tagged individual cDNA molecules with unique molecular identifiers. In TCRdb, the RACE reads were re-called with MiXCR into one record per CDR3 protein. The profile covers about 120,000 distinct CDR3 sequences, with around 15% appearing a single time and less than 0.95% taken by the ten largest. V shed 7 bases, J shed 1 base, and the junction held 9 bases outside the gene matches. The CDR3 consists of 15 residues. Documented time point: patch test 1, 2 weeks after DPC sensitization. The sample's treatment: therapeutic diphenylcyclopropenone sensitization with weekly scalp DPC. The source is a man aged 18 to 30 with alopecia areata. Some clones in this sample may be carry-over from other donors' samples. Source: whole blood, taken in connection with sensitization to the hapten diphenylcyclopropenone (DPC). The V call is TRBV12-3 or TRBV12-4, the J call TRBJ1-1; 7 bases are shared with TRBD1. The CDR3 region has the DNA TGTGCCAGCACCCCGGTAGGGGGCACGAACACTGAAGCTTTCTTT. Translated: CASTPVGGTNTEAFF.